This T cell receptor beta chain appears in the sequencing data of a study of OX40 agonist ivuxolimab in advanced cancers. Across the whole study: Patients were 65% to 85% male with ages roughly 20 to 90, mean 60.

Study-wide results and caveats: The antigens recognized by the expanded peripheral T cells, that is their antigen specificity, were not determined.

On this clone itself: Its antigen is currently unknown.

With 6 bases removed from V and 1 base from J, the gap between germline ends came to 12 bases. Germline V lookup: CDR1 SEHNR, CDR2 FQNEAQ (reference sequence). This CDR3 contains 14 residues. Sequenced by immunoSEQ multiplex PCR; TCRdb stores in-frame clones only, minus some. The sample holds 35,000 to 50,000 clones, roughly 86% seen once. The clonotype was recovered from an adult with an advanced solid tumor such as melanoma, head and neck, liver or kidney cancer. This rearrangement joins TRBV7-9 to TRBJ2-5; D not resolved. The specimen was CD4+ or CD8+ T cells sorted from blood, collected in a trial of the OX40 agonist ivuxolimab. The CDR3 region has the DNA TGTGCCAGCAGAATGTGGGATTCCCAAGAGACCCAGTACTTC. This translates into CASRMWDSQETQYF.